What follows are 14 T cell receptor beta chains derived from one specimen sequenced in a study of CD8+CD57+ T cells in acquired aplastic anemia. The use of genomic DNA as template underpinned the TCR beta VDJ and CDR3 profiling. TCRdb re-analysed the reads in MiXCR, keeping a single row per CDR3 protein. Here the sample spans hundreds of thousands of distinct CDR3 sequences, under 80% being singletons. Sequencing was done on a sample of sorted CD4+, CD8+, or CD8+CD57+ T cells (not recorded which) from PBMCs. All receptors derive from a human donor in good health, serving as a control.

The J gene is TRBJ1-1, the V gene TRBV2, with D possibly matching TRBD1 (5 bases). The CDR3 has 14 residues. Between the trimmed V and J ends, which lost 8 bases and 3 bases, there was a span of 16 bases. Per the germline V gene, CDR1 is SNHLY and CDR2 is FYNNEI. CDR3 residues: CASRKRGGYTEAFF. CDR3 coding DNA: TGTGCCAGCCGAAAACGGGGGGGGTACACTGAAGCTTTCTTT. Full variable domain (remainder filled in from reference TRBV2 and TRBJ1-1): EPEVTQTPSHQVTQMGQEVILRCVPISNHLYFYWYRQILGQKVEFLVSFYNNEISEKSEIFDDQFSVERPDGSNFTLKIRSTKLEDSAMYFCASRKRGGYTEAFFGQGTRLTVV.

This clonotype was observed many times. For the CDR3, the DNA is TGTGCCAGCAGCCCGGTTTGGGGCAGGGTGAGAAATTCACCCCTCCACTTT. It codes for CASSPVWGRVRNSPLHF. This chain links TRBV6-2 or TRBV6-3 with TRBJ1-6; D possibly corresponds to TRBD1 (5 bases). The V end lost 6 bases, the J end lost 7 bases, and 22 bases lay between the germline ends. Germline V gives CDR1 MNHEY, CDR2 SVGEGT. The CDR3 covers 17 residues.

This rearrangement joins TRBV12-3 or TRBV12-4 to TRBJ1-5; D remains ambiguous. V shed 7 bases and J shed 0 bases, with 13 bases lying between them. The CDR3 contains 15 residues. The CDR3 here is CASTTYSYSNQPQHF. CDR3 in DNA: TGTGCCAGCACGACATACAGTTATAGCAATCAGCCCCAGCATTTT.

In nucleotides, the CDR3 is TGCAGTGCTAGAGCCCGTTATAGGGCTAAAGCTTTCTTT. Its translation is CSARARYRAKAFF. This rearrangement joins TRBV20-1 to TRBJ1-1; D ambiguous. Trimming cost V 1 base and J 9 bases, with 15 bases left between them. CDR1 and CDR2 from the germline V gene are DFQATT and SNEGSKA (reference sequence). The CDR3 sequence is 13 residues long.

The V and J genes are TRBV20-1 and TRBJ1-1; D gene uncertain. This CDR3 comprises 12 residues. Looked up from germline, CDR1 is DFQATT and CDR2 is SNEGSKA (reference sequence). V dropped 5 bases and J dropped 8 bases, with 15 bases sitting between them. CDR3 sequence: CSASEDGTEAFF. DNA of the CDR3: TGCAGTGCTTCGGAAGATGGCACCGAAGCTTTCTTT.

As for this clonotype: This likely comes from a read error, as the CDR3 has no conserved phenylalanine or tryptophan at its end. The limits of the CDR3 on the DNA are not certain, so only TCRdb's listed CDR3 is given. The CDR3 here is CASSWGQQAGRYI. The chain recombines TRBV7-2 with TRBJ2-7; no DNA check was done on the table's D call, TRBD1. The CDR3 spans 13 amino acids, including both terminal residues. CDR1 and CDR2 from the germline V gene are SGHTA and FQGNSA.

About this clonotype itself: The germline gene is not matched at one end of the junction; a read error may be the cause. This chain links TRBV11-1 with TRBJ2-7, with no clear D. The length of the CDR3 is 11 residues. Germline V gene sequence: CDR1 SGHAT, CDR2 FQDESV (reference sequence). In DNA, the CDR3 is TGCGCCAGCAGCCCAGAGAGAAGCCAGTACTTC. This translates into CASSPERSQYF.

J is TRBJ1-1 and V is TRBV6-5; 11 nucleotides align to TRBD1. Unmatched junction bases numbered 6, after V lost 5 bases and J lost 4 bases. The germline gives CDR1 MNHEY, CDR2 SVGAGI. The CDR3 has 15 residues. CDR3 sequence: CASSLIGTGGTEAFF. DNA for the CDR3: TGTGCCAGCAGTCTAATCGGGACAGGGGGCACTGAAGCTTTCTTT.

As to this clonotype: The junction departs from germline at one end; a sequencing error may be responsible. V usage is TRBV11-2 and J usage is TRBJ1-1, with TRBD1 matching 7 bases. The length of the CDR3 is 15 residues. From germline, CDR1 is SGHAT and CDR2 FQNNGV. CDR3 amino acids: CASSLGGTENAEAFF. In nucleotides, the CDR3 is TGTGCCAGCAGCTTGGGAGGGACAGAGAACGCTGAAGCTTTCTTT.

Worth noting for this clonotype: This is likely a read error, given that the CDR3 carries no conserved phenylalanine or tryptophan at its end. The DNA is left out, because the CDR3 cannot be placed on it with certainty; the CDR3 is given as TCRdb lists it. The rearrangement links TRBV2 to TRBJ1-4; TRBD1, the D gene given by the table, was not confirmed from the DNA. Germline V gene data show CDR1 as SNHLY and CDR2 as FYNNEI. The CDR3 totals 15 residues, both ends included. The CDR3 protein is CASSIDVQGLDTDIY.

The rearrangement joins TRBV10-3 to TRBJ1-2; tentatively, D is TRBD1 (6 bases). CDR3 length: 13 residues. V was pared by 6 bases and J by 2 bases, with 10 bases between. The germline gives CDR1 ENHRY, CDR2 SYGVKD. Here the CDR3 reads CAIREDRNYGYTF. CDR3 sequence (DNA): TGTGCCATCAGAGAGGACAGAAACTATGGCTACACCTTC.

The rearrangement uses TRBV7-9 and TRBJ1-6; D gene unclear. Germline lookup yields CDR1 SEHNR and CDR2 FQNEAQ (reference sequence). The CDR3 spans 15 residues. V was cut by 5 bases and J by 11 bases, with 19 bases left in between. The CDR3 sequence: CASSLQLSAVAPLHF. CDR3 coding DNA: TGTGCCAGCAGCCTACAGCTATCGGCAGTTGCACCCCTCCACTTT.

The chain is built from TRBV12-3 or TRBV12-4 and TRBJ1-2; no firm D call. Trimming shortened V by 8 bases and J by 4 bases, and 8 bases separated the two germline ends. CDR3 size: 11 residues. CDR3 amino acids: CASSDIYGYTF. The DNA for the CDR3 is TGTGCCAGCTCCGATATCTATGGCTACACCTTC.

The chain combines TRBV2 with TRBJ1-6; D is perhaps TRBD1 (5 bases). The germline V gene has CDR1 SNHLY and CDR2 FYNNEI. This CDR3 has 15 residues. Trimming shortened V by 0 bases and J by 10 bases, and 13 bases separated the two germline ends. The CDR3: CASSEAGGALSPLHF. Written as DNA, the CDR3 is TGTGCCAGCAGTGAAGCGGGAGGGGCTCTCTCACCCCTCCACTTT.